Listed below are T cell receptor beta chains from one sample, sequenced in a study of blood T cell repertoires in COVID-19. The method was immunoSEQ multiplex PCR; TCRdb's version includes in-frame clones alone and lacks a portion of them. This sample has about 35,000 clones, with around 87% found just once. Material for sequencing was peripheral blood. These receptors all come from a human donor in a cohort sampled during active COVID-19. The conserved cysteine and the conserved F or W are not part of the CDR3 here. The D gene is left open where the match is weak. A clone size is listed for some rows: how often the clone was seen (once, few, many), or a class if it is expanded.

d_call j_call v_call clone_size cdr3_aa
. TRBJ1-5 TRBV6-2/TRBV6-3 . ASSLGQINRYINNQPQH
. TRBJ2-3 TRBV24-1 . ATSSSTDTQY
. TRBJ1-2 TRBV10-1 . ASRGLRSNYGYT
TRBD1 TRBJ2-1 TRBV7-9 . ASSPDRGNEQF
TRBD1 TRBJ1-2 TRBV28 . ASSFGGQSNYGYT
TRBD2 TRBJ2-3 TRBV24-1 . ATSDYSGANTDTQY
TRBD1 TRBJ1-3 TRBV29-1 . SVRQGSGNTIY
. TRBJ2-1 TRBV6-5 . ASTFLPDNINEQF
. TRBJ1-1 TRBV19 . ASSIDPQGGAF
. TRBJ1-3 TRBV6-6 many ASRPGGSSGNTIY
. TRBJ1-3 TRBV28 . ASSLGHSGNTIY
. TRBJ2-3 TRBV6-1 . ASSEARGFDTDTQY
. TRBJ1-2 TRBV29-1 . SVEEGQYYGYT
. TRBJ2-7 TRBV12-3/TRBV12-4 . ASSFVGNEQY
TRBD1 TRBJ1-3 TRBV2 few ASSQQGASGNTIY
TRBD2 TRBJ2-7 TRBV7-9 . ASRVTGGAREQY
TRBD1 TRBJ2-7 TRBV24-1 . ATSEDRDGRSYEQY
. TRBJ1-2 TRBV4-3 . ASSQEGVAVPSLYGYT
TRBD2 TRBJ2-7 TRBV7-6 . ASSLVSGGATSHEQY
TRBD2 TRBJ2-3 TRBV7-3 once ASSSHLGTSGTKYTDTQY
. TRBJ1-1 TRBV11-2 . ASSLAGSNTEAF
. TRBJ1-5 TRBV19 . ASSSQGNQPQH
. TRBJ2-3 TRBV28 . ASSLGAGVDTQY
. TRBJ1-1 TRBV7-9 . ASSFYRSLSTEAF
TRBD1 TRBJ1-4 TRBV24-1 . ATSDPGQGGEKLF
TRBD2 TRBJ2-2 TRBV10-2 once ASSVILLSGGSNTGELF
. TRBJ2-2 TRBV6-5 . ASSLDRNTGELF
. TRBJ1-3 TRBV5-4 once ASSGGGNTIY
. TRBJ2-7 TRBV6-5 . ASSYSPSGYEQY
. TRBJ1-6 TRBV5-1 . ASSLAVPTDSPLH
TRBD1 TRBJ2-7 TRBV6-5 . ASTTGTGAYEQY
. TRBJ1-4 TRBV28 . ASSPAGVGEKLF
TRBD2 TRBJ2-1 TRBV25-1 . ASSVYGGAGNEQF
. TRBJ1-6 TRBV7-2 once ASSLSYRDNSPLH
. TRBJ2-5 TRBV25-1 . ASSQSRGIAETQY
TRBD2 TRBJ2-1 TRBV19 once ASSITSGNYNEQF
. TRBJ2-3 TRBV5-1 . ASSLGAGADTQY
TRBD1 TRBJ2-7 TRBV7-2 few ASTQIVGQGVAEQY
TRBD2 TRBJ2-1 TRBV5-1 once ASSLQAGGPNEQF
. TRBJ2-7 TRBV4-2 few ASSQEAVSGEQY
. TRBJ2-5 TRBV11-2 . ASSLAGAQETQY
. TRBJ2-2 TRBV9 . ASSVRTRQGPWTGELF
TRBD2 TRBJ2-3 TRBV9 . ASSVATSGGFRDTQY
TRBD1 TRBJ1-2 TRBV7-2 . ASSSGQGSNYGYT
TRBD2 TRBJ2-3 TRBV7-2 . ASSLIQRGAGDTQY
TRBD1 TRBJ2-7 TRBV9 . ASSVGQGAGEQY
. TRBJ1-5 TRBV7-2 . ASSLQGGVYQPQH